The rows below give T cell receptor beta chains drawn from one sample of a study of tumor-infiltrating lymphocytes in primary liver carcinoma. MiXCR, run by TCRdb on the multiplex PCR reads, gives a single entry per CDR3 protein. Here the sample spans some 130,000 distinct CDR3 sequences, roughly 70% being singletons. Sequencing used tumor-adjacent normal liver tissue. These receptors were collected from a woman aged 60-75 years with primary liver carcinoma and hepatitis B virus infection. Each CDR3 is given with its conserved first and last residue. D genes are given only for firm matches. The size of a clone is reported for some rows only, either as once, few or many, or as a class for expanded clones.

many	-	TRBJ2-2	TRBV7-8	TGTGCCAGCAGCTTACCAAAACGGGGCCCGAACACCGGGGAGCTGTTTTTT	CASSLPKRGPNTGELFF
many	TRBD1	TRBJ2-1	TRBV5-4	TGTGCCAGCAGCTCCGACAGGGGGCGCGCCAATGAGCAGTTCTTC	CASSSDRGRANEQFF
many	TRBD1	TRBJ1-1	TRBV5-4	TGTGCCAGCAGCCCGGGACAGAAGAACACTGAAGCTTTCTTT	CASSPGQKNTEAFF
-	TRBD1	TRBJ1-4	TRBV11-2	TGTGTCAGCAGCTGGGGGGACAGAAGGAGGGAAAAACTGTTTTTT	CVSSWGDRRREKLFF
-	-	TRBJ1-2	TRBV4-1	TGCGCCAGCAGCCAAGATGGTGCAGGGAGAGGTGTCTATGGCTACACCTTC	CASSQDGAGRGVYGYTF
-	-	TRBJ1-1	TRBV12-3/TRBV12-4	TGTGCCAGCAGTGCACCCGGGGGTGGTCTCACTGAAGTTTTCTTT	CASSAPGGGLTEVFF
-	-	TRBJ2-1	TRBV11-2	TGTGCCAGCAACTTAACGCGACTGATATACAATGGGCAGCTCTTC	CASNLTRLIYNGQLF
-	TRBD2	TRBJ2-5	TRBV11-2	TGTGCCAGCAGCTTCTCCCGTGGTGGCGGGAGAGAGAACCAGTACTTC	CASSFSRGGGRENQYF
-	TRBD1	TRBJ2-7	TRBV11-3	TGTACCAGCAGCCCCGGGACAGGGGACAGCTACGAGCAGTACTTC	CTSSPGTGDSYEQYF
-	-	TRBJ2-7	TRBV11-1	TGCGCCAGCAGCTTTTTATCCATCGCTTCCTACGAGCAGTGCTTC	CASSFLSIASYEQCF
-	-	TRBJ2-2	TRBV5-5	TGTGCCAGCAGCTTGAGGGTATCGGTTTCCAGCGGGGAGCTGTTTTTT	CASSLRVSVSSGELFF
-	-	TRBJ2-2	TRBV5-1	TGCACCAGCAGCTTCCTAGGGGATGGCACCGGGGAGCTGTTTTTT	CTSSFLGDGTGELFF
-	TRBD2	TRBJ2-7	TRBV4-1	TGCGCCAGCAGCCGGAACCTAGCGGGAGGACTTTCGAGCGAGCAATACTTC	CASSRNLAGGLSSEQYF
many	TRBD2	TRBJ2-1	TRBV5-4	TGTGCCAGCAGCCCCCGACTAGCGGGAGAATCAAATGAGCAGTTCTTC	CASSPRLAGESNEQFF
-	-	TRBJ1-5	TRBV7-8	TGTGCCAGCAGCGAGGCGCAGGATAGCAATCAGCCCCGGCATTTT	CASSEAQDSNQPRHF
-	-	TRBJ1-5	TRBV6-1	TGTGCCAGCAGACACAGGACTCAAAGGGCTGATCAGCCCCAACATTTT	CASRHRTQRADQPQHF
once	-	TRBJ2-1	TRBV11-2	TGTGCCAACAGCTTGGATCAACATGGTATAGTCTACAATGAGCGGTTCTTC	CANSLDQHGIVYNERFF
-	-	TRBJ2-6	TRBV5-1	TGCACCAGCAGCCCGAGGGGCTCTGGGGCCAACGTCCTAACTTTC	CTSSPRGSGANVLTF
-	TRBD2	TRBJ2-3	TRBV11-2	TGTCCCAGCAGCTACACGAGGTTGGGACTAGGGGCTAGCACAGATACGCAGTATTTT	CPSSYTRLGLGASTDTQYF
many	TRBD1	TRBJ1-6	TRBV5-4	TGTGCCAGCAGTCCCGGACAGGCGGGGAGGTCACCCCTCCACTTT	CASSPGQAGRSPLHF
once	-	TRBJ2-1	TRBV4-1	TGCGCCAGCAGCCAAGTACAGAGGGGAATAGGTAAGCAGTTCTTC	CASSQVQRGIGKQFF
-	-	TRBJ2-1	TRBV11-3	TGTGCCAGTAGTTTAACCGGGATGGAGAATGAGCAGTTATTC	CASSLTGMENEQLF
-	-	TRBJ2-7	TRBV5-1	TGCGCCAGCAGCTTGGAAGGCCTGGGCATCTACGAGCTATACTTC	CASSLEGLGIYELYF
many	-	TRBJ1-2	TRBV28	TGTGCCAGCAGTTTGGGAGGGGCCCAGGATATCAACTATGGCTACACCTTC	CASSLGGAQDINYGYTF
few	-	TRBJ2-1	TRBV7-2	TGTGCCAGCAGCTGGGGGGGCGCGCACAATGAGCAGTTCTTC	CASSWGGAHNEQFF
-	TRBD2	TRBJ2-1	TRBV11-2	TGTGACAGCAGCCCTGGGACTAGCGGGATCAATGGGCAGTTCTTC	CDSSPGTSGINGQFF
-	-	TRBJ2-1	TRBV5-6	TGTGCCAGCAGCTTACCCAGCGAGAGGGCTAATGAGCAGTTCTTC	CASSLPSERANEQFF
-	-	TRBJ2-1	TRBV7-9	TGTGCGAGCAGCTACGAACAGCCGTACAATGAGCAGCTCTTC	CASSYEQPYNEQLF
-	-	TRBJ2-4	TRBV9	TGTGCCAGCGGCTCTCCGGGAGAAAACATTCAGTACTTC	CASGSPGENIQYF
many	-	TRBJ1-2	TRBV13	TGTGCCAGCAGCTTAGGAGTCGGGGGAGGTGGCTACACCTTC	CASSLGVGGGGYTF
-	-	TRBJ2-7	TRBV6-2/TRBV6-3	TGTGCCAGCAGTATCCCGCGGCAGGGGATCTGCGAGCAGTACTTC	CASSIPRQGICEQYF
-	-	TRBJ2-3	TRBV29-1	TGCAGCGTTGGGCAAATCCCGGACGGAAACCTTGCAGATACGCAGTATTTT	CSVGQIPDGNLADTQYF
many	-	TRBJ2-7	TRBV4-2	TGTGCCAGCAGCCAAGATCAGGGTCCTTCCTACGAGCAGTACTTC	CASSQDQGPSYEQYF
-	TRBD2	TRBJ2-2	TRBV6-1	TGTGCCAGCAGAGAGGGACTAACGGCTACCGGGGAGCTGTTTTTT	CASREGLTATGELFF
-	-	TRBJ1-1	TRBV5-4	TGTGCCGGCAGCTTAGAGTCAGGGGACACTGAAGCTTTCTTT	CAGSLESGDTEAFF
-	-	TRBJ2-7	TRBV11-2	TGTACCAGCATCCCCCTAGAGGGCAGGGTGGGGAACTACGAGCAGTACTTC	CTSIPLEGRVGNYEQYF
-	-	TRBJ2-1	TRBV4-2	TGTGCCAGCAGCCAAGTGGGCTCCTACGATGAGCAGTTCTTC	CASSQVGSYDEQFF
medium-sized	TRBD1	TRBJ2-4	TRBV4-2	TGTGCCAGCAGCCAAGATTTTACAGGGGGCATTCAGTACTTC	CASSQDFTGGIQYF
many	-	TRBJ2-4	TRBV4-2	TGTGCCAGCAGCCAAGACGATCACCCGGGGGACATTCAGTACTTC	CASSQDDHPGDIQYF
many	TRBD2	TRBJ2-4	TRBV7-8	TGTGCCAGCAGCTTCTCAGCGGGAGAATTGAACATTCAGTACTTC	CASSFSAGELNIQYF
-	-	TRBJ2-3	TRBV6-4	-	CASSDVAGGSTDRQYF
-	-	TRBJ2-3	TRBV28	TGTGCCAGCAGTTTGTGGACAAGGGGAGGAAGCACAGATGCGCAGTATTTT	CASSLWTRGGSTDAQYF
many	TRBD2	TRBJ2-7	TRBV5-1	TGCGCCAGCAGCTCCCTAGCGGGAGAGCAGTACTTC	CASSSLAGEQYF
-	-	TRBJ2-7	TRBV12-3/TRBV12-4	TGTGCCAGCAGTTTAGCACAGTGCTACGAGCAGTACTTC	CASSLAQCYEQYF
-	-	TRBJ1-1	TRBV12-3/TRBV12-4	TGTGTCAGCGTTGTGGGGGCGGGAAGTGGAGCTTTCTTT	CVSVVGAGSGAFF
-	-	TRBJ2-1	TRBV9	TGTGCCAGCGGGGCCTTCAATGAGCAGTTCTTC	CASGAFNEQFF
-	-	TRBJ1-5	TRBV24-1	TGTGCCACCAGTATGGGGGGCCGCTTTAATCATCCCCAGCATTTT	CATSMGGRFNHPQHF
-	-	TRBJ2-4	TRBV12-3/TRBV12-4	TGTGCTAGCAGTCGAAGACGGGGCTGGGGGCCAATACTAACCAAAAACATTCAGTACTTC	CASSRRRGWGPILTKNIQYF